The source of this T cell receptor (beta chain) is a study of shared clonotypes between healthy human individuals. An even split of each subset's genomic DNA across several immunoSEQ plates was performed. The protocol was immunoSEQ multiplex PCR, while the TCRdb copy is restricted to in-frame clones and leaves out a portion. This table holds 2 million to 2.5 million clones, around 92% found once. In this sample, this clone turned up once. Germline CDR1 SGHDT, CDR2 YYEEEE. The junction had 3 bases not matched to a gene; V was cut back by 2 bases and J by 2 bases. The CDR3 spans 16 residues. This clonotype was sampled from a man between 18 and 29 years old in good health. Some clones in this sample may be carry-over from other donors' samples. Sequenced material: naive CD4+ T cells from PBMCs. Subset reported: CD45RA+ positively selected. This chain links TRBV5-6 with TRBJ2-3; 12 positions agree with TRBD2. CDR3 amino acids: CASSLRLAGATDTQYF. The DNA for the CDR3 is TGTGCCAGCAGCTTAAGACTAGCGGGAGCCACAGATACGCAGTATTTT.